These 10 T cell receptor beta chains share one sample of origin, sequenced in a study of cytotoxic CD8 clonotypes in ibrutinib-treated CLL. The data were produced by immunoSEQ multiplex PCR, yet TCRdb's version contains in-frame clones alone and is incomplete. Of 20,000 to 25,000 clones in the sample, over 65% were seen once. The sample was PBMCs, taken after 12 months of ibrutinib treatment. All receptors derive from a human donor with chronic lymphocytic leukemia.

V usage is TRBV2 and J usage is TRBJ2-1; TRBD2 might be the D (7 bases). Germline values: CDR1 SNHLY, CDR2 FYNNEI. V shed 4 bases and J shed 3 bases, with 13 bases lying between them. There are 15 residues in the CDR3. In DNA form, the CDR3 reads TGTGCCAGCAGTGGGGGGCGGGGGAACTACAATGAGCAGTTCTTC. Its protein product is CASSGGRGNYNEQFF.

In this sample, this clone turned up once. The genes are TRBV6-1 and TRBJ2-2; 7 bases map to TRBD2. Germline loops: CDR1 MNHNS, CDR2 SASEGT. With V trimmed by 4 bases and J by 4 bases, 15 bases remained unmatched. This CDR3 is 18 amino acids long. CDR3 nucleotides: TGTGCCAGCAGTGTAAGGGCGGGGGAGCGGGGAGGCACCGGGGAGCTGTTTTTT. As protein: CASSVRAGERGGTGELFF.

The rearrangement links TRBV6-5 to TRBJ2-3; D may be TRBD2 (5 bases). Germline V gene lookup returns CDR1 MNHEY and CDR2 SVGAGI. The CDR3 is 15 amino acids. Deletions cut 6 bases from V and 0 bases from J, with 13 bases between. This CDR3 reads CASSLGLISTDTQYF. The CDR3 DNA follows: TGTGCCAGCAGCCTCGGACTGATTAGCACAGATACGCAGTATTTT.

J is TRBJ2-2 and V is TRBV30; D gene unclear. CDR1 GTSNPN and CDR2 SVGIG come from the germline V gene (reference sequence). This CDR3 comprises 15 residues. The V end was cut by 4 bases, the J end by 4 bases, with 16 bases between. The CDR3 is CAWMPGSLSTGELFF. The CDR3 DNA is TGTGCCTGGATGCCCGGCTCCCTGAGCACCGGGGAGCTGTTTTTT.

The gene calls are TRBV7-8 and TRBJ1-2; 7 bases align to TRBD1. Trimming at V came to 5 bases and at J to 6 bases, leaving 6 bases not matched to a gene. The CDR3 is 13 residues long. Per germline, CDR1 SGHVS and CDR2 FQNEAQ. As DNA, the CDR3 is TGTGCCAGCAGCCCGACAGGGAGGGATGGCTACACCTTC. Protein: CASSPTGRDGYTF.

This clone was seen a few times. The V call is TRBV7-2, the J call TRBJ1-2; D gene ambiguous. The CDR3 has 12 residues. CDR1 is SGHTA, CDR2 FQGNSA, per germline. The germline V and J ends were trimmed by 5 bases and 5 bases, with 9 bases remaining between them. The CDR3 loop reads CASSPTEYGYTF. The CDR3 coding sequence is TGTGCCAGCAGCCCCACGGAATATGGCTACACCTTC.

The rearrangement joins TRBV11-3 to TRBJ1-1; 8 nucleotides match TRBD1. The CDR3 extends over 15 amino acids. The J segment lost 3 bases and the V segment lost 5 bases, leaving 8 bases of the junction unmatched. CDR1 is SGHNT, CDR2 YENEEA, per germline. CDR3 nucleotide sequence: TGTGCCAGCAGCCCCCAGACAGGGGAGTACACTGAAGCTTTCTTT. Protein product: CASSPQTGEYTEAFF.

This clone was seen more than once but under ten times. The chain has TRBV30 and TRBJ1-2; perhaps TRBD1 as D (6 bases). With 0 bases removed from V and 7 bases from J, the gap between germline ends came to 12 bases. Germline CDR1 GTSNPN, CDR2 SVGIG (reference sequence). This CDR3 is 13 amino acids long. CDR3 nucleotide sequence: TGTGCCTGGAGTGTAGGGGACATCGGTGGCTACACCTTC. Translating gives CAWSVGDIGGYTF.

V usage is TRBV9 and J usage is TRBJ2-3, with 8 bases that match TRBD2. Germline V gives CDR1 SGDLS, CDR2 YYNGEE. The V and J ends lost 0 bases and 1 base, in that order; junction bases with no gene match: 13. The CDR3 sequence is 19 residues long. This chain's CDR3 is CASSVAGIPGSGGTDTQYF. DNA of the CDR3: TGTGCCAGCAGCGTAGCGGGGATTCCGGGTAGCGGGGGCACAGATACGCAGTATTTT.

The CDR3 DNA is TGTGCCAGCAGCTTAGCGCTCGGTTTGGTCTATGGCTACACCTTC. Translated: CASSLALGLVYGYTF. The chain employs TRBV7-9 and TRBJ1-2; D unresolved. V was clipped by 0 bases and J by 4 bases, with 12 bases between them. There are 15 residues in the CDR3. Germline lookup yields CDR1 SEHNR and CDR2 FQNEAQ (reference sequence).